These 31 T cell receptor beta chains share one sample of origin, sequenced in a study of human T cells and chemical hapten exposure (dated by TCRdb to the early 2020s). The time point tag for this specimen amounts to: pre-sensitization, week 0. What the treatment or condition label conveys for this sample: therapeutic diphenylcyclopropenone sensitization with weekly scalp DPC. Libraries came from RACE. TCRdb names NextSeq 500 as the instrument used. TCRdb handled the public reads itself, with Q25 trimming in fastp and clone calling in MiXCR, and kept productive beta chains. Merged by CDR3 protein, the rows form single entries marked with the most common genes and DNA. This sample comprises around 300,000 distinct CDR3 sequences, around 7.7% of them detected only once. The ten largest clones represent 1.2% of the sample. The input for sequencing was whole blood, taken in connection with sensitization to the hapten diphenylcyclopropenone (DPC). The receptors derive from a man younger than 35 with alopecia areata. Some clones in this sample may be carry-over from other donors' samples.

This clonotype was observed many times. The gene calls are TRBV28 and TRBJ2-7; D perhaps matches TRBD2 (5 bases). CDR3 length: 14 amino acids. V lost 6 bases and J lost 0, with 12 bases in between. Germline-derived CDR1 and CDR2 are MDHEN and SYDVKM. In DNA form, the CDR3 reads TGTGCCAGCAGCCAGGACTTAAGCTCCTACGAGCAGTACTTC. Translated, it gives CASSQDLSSYEQYF. The full variable domain, rest sourced from reference TRBV28 and TRBJ2-7, is DVKVTQSSRYLVKRTGEKVFLECVQDMDHENMFWYRQDPGLGLRLIYFSYDVKMKEKGDIPEGYSVSREKKERFSLILESASTNQTSMYLCASSQDLSSYEQYFGPGTRLTVT.

This clonotype was seen a handful of times. The chain joins TRBV7-2 to TRBJ2-1; D call uncertain. The V and J ends lost 1 base and 1 base respectively, with 8 bases between them. Germline V gives CDR1 SGHTA, CDR2 FQGNSA. The CDR3 has 15 amino acids. The chain's CDR3 is CASSLDGNSYNEQFF. The DNA for the CDR3 is TGTGCCAGCAGCTTAGACGGCAATTCCTACAATGAGCAGTTCTTC.

This chain connects TRBV10-1 to TRBJ1-1; tentative D call: TRBD1 (5 bases). V dropped 3 bases and J dropped 1 base, with 9 bases sitting between them. Germline V gene lookup returns CDR1 WNHNN and CDR2 SYGVQD (reference sequence). CDR3 length: 14 residues. The DNA of the CDR3 is TGCGCCAGCAGTGAATCAGGGCGGAACACTGAAGCTTTCTTT. It is translated as CASSESGRNTEAFF.

This clonotype was counted only a few times. The chain has TRBV12-3 or TRBV12-4 and TRBJ2-5, with D possibly TRBD2 on 6 matching bases. The CDR3 totals 13 residues. Trimming pared 6 bases from V and 4 bases from J, leaving 12 bases between. CDR3 nucleotides: TGTGCCAGCAGCGTGGGGGGAGGAGAGACCCAGTACTTC. As protein: CASSVGGGETQYF.

The chain links TRBV5-1 to TRBJ2-2; D is ambiguous. The V end was cut by 6 bases, the J end by 0 bases, with 15 bases between. The germline V gene has CDR1 SGHRS and CDR2 YFSETQ. The CDR3 is 16 residues long. Here the CDR3 DNA reads TGCGCCAGCAAGGGTAGGGCCGAAGCGAACACCGGGGAGCTGTTTTTT. This translates into CASKGRAEANTGELFF.

This rearrangement joins TRBV4-1 to TRBJ1-1; no clear D gene. Germline V gives CDR1 MGHRA, CDR2 YSYEKL. This CDR3 is built from 14 residues. V lost 1 base and J lost 5, with 11 bases in between. Here the CDR3 reads CASSQGTLGTEAFF. CDR3 DNA: TGCGCCAGCAGCCAAGGGACCCTGGGGACTGAAGCTTTCTTT.

This chain uses TRBV6-1 with TRBJ2-7; D is unresolved. The CDR3 totals 13 residues. Germline loops: CDR1 MNHNS, CDR2 SASEGT. Trimming shortened V by 5 bases and J by 2 bases, and 10 bases separated the two germline ends. The CDR3 DNA reads as TGTGCCAGCAGTCCAGGACCAACCTACGAGCAGTACTTC. It specifies CASSPGPTYEQYF.

The gene calls are TRBV4-2 and TRBJ1-2, with no clear D. The V and J ends lost 2 bases and 6 bases respectively, with 19 bases between them. The CDR3 runs to 16 residues. Germline CDR1 reads LGHNA; CDR2 reads YNFKEQ. The CDR3 DNA reads as TGTGCCAGCAGCCAACTGGTGGGTTTCTCGCCGGATGGCTACACCTTC. Its protein is CASSQLVGFSPDGYTF.

This clonotype was counted many times. The chain is built from TRBV7-3 and TRBJ2-2; D is unresolved. Germline loops: CDR1 SGHTA, CDR2 FQGTGA. The CDR3 loop spans 11 amino acids. V lost 8 bases to trimming and J lost 7 bases, with 8 bases between them. The CDR3, as DNA: TGTGCCAGCGGGTTTGGCGGGGAGCTGTTTTTT. Its translation is CASGFGGELFF.

The V call is TRBV6-6, the J call TRBJ1-1, with TRBD1 matching over 8 bases. The CDR3 covers 14 residues. V trimming: 6 bases; J trimming: 5 bases; junction bases outside the gene matches: 8. Germline assignment: CDR1 MNHNY and CDR2 SVGAGI (reference sequence). Here the CDR3 reads CASSRPGGETEAFF. The CDR3 nucleotides read TGTGCCAGCAGCCGCCCAGGGGGCGAGACTGAAGCTTTCTTT.

The V call is TRBV29-1, the J call TRBJ2-1, with D possibly matching TRBD2 (7 bases). The CDR3 spans 13 residues. The germline V gene encodes CDR1 SQVTM and CDR2 ANQGSEA. V was clipped by 6 bases and J by 4 bases, with 13 bases between them. The CDR3 DNA sequence: TGCAGCGTGGCGGGGGCGAGGTACAATGAGCAGTTCTTC. It encodes CSVAGARYNEQFF.

In the case of this clonotype: An end of the junction does not agree with germline; a read error may underlie this. The chain combines TRBV12-3 or TRBV12-4 with TRBJ2-2; D call uncertain. The CDR3 runs 11 residues. Here the CDR3 DNA reads TGTGCCAGCTTGGAGACCGAGGAGCTGTTTTTT. This codes for CASLETEELFF.

V is TRBV11-2 and J is TRBJ2-4; tentatively, D is TRBD1 (7 bases). CDR1 and CDR2 (germline): SGHAT, FQNNGV. The CDR3 spans 14 residues. V was pared by 8 bases and J by 3 bases, with 14 bases between. In DNA form, the CDR3 reads TGTGCCAGCGGGAACAGGGGAGGCAAAAACATTCAGTACTTC. It translates to CASGNRGGKNIQYF.

This clonotype was seen many times. The rearrangement joins TRBV12-3 or TRBV12-4 to TRBJ1-3, with 7 nucleotides matching TRBD1. The trim removed 4 bases at V and 2 bases at J, leaving 5 bases unmatched. CDR3 size: 15 residues. Here the CDR3 reads CASSSGRGAGNTIYF. The CDR3 DNA sequence: TGTGCCAGCAGTTCTGGCAGGGGGGCTGGAAACACCATATATTTT.

The table lists this clonotype with a few counts. This CDR3 is CASSYSGTLGYTF. The DNA for the CDR3 is TGTGCCAGCAGTTACTCTGGGACACTTGGCTACACCTTC. The chain employs TRBV6-2 or TRBV6-3 and TRBJ1-2; a possible D gene is TRBD1 (6 bases). The germline V and J ends were trimmed by 0 bases and 7 bases, with 9 bases remaining between them. The germline V gene has CDR1 MNHEY and CDR2 SVGEGT. The CDR3 sequence is 13 residues long.

This chain connects TRBV20-1 to TRBJ1-1; 7 bases align to TRBD1. The CDR3 is 13 amino acids. The germline V gene has CDR1 DFQATT and CDR2 SNEGSKA (reference sequence). With 3 bases clipped from V and 0 bases from J, the junction kept 1 base outside the gene matches. This chain's CDR3 is CSASRGLNTEAFF. The CDR3 DNA reads TGCAGTGCTAGCAGGGGGTTGAACACTGAAGCTTTCTTT.

V usage is TRBV11-2 and J usage is TRBJ2-1; 10 bases are a match to TRBD1. CDR3 length equals 15 residues. With 3 bases clipped from V and 6 bases from J, the junction kept 5 bases outside the gene matches. The germline CDR1 and CDR2 sequences are SGHAT and FQNNGV. The CDR3 bases are TGTGCCAGCAGCTTTCGACAGGGGGCTTTCAATGAGCAGTTCTTC. As protein: CASSFRQGAFNEQFF.

This clonotype was recorded many times. V usage is TRBV12-3 or TRBV12-4 and J usage is TRBJ1-1; 8 bases are a match to TRBD1. This CDR3 contains 12 residues. V was pared by 5 bases and J by 8 bases, with 4 bases of the junction left unmatched. The CDR3 DNA sequence: TGTGCCAGCAGTCTGGGACAGGCAGAAGCTTTCTTT. As protein: CASSLGQAEAFF.

The chain links TRBV4-3 to TRBJ1-3; the D is unclear. CDR1 and CDR2 (germline): LGHNA, YSLEER. This CDR3 contains 15 residues. The V gene lost 2 bases and the J gene lost 0 bases, with 8 bases spanning the gap. The DNA for the CDR3 is TGCGCCAGCAGCCAACGATTCGTCTCTGGAAACACCATATATTTT. Amino acids: CASSQRFVSGNTIYF.

There are a few counts of this clonotype. V usage is TRBV6-1 and J usage is TRBJ2-7; TRBD2 is a possible D gene (6 bases). The V gene's germline CDR1 is MNHNS and CDR2 SASEGT. This CDR3 has 13 amino acids. V dropped 7 bases and J dropped 3 bases, with 13 bases sitting between them. The CDR3 nucleotides read TGTGCCAGCAATCTTCAGGAGGGCTACGAGCAGTACGTC. It encodes CASNLQEGYEQYV.

This clonotype was counted only a few times. V is TRBV5-6 and J is TRBJ1-2; D not certain. This CDR3 has 14 residues. Germline CDR1 is SGHDT and CDR2 is YYEEEE. Trimming removed 2 bases from V and 5 bases from J, with 13 bases in between. CDR3 bases: TGTGCCAGCAGCTTTGCAGGAAACTATTATGGCTACACCTTC. This gives the protein CASSFAGNYYGYTF.

As to this clonotype: A much larger clonotype is one base distant, so this may be a read error. The chain uses TRBV6-5 and TRBJ1-5; D might be TRBD1 (6 bases). The CDR3 sequence is 14 residues long. CDR1 and CDR2 from the germline V gene are MNHEY and SVGAGI. Trimming took off 6 bases at V and 3 bases at J, with 12 bases between the two ends. CDR3 region: CASRRGQHNQPQHF. The CDR3 nucleotides read TGTGCCAGCAGAAGAGGACAGCACAATCAGCCCCAGCATTTT.

The chain employs TRBV7-2 and TRBJ1-3; 7 bases are shared with TRBD1. With 5 bases clipped from V and 0 bases from J, the junction kept 4 bases outside the gene matches. The CDR3 consists of 15 residues. Germline assignment: CDR1 SGHTA and CDR2 FQGNSA. CDR3 sequence reads: CASSLGQISGNTIYF. CDR3 DNA: TGTGCCAGCAGCCTGGGACAGATCTCTGGAAACACCATATATTTT.

This chain connects TRBV14 to TRBJ2-1, with D possibly matching TRBD1 (6 bases). Germline V gene sequence: CDR1 SGHDN, CDR2 FVKESK. The V end was cut by 4 bases, the J end by 0 bases, with 13 bases between. This CDR3 has 16 residues. The CDR3 reads CASSPGTGLSYNEQFF. DNA of the CDR3: TGTGCCAGCAGCCCAGGAACAGGGCTCTCCTACAATGAGCAGTTCTTC.

This clonotype was found a few times. The chain carries TRBV20-1 and TRBJ1-1; TRBD1 might be the D (5 bases). CDR1 and CDR2 (germline): DFQATT, SNEGSKA (reference sequence). V lost 3 bases and J lost 5, with 16 bases in between. The CDR3 extends over 14 amino acids. The CDR3 loop is CSASLSPGGTEAFF. In DNA, the CDR3 is TGCAGTGCTAGTCTGTCCCCCGGGGGGACTGAAGCTTTCTTT.

This clonotype was observed at least ten times. V is TRBV6-5 and J is TRBJ1-1; TRBD1 agrees at 8 bases. The CDR3 is made up of 14 amino acids. The V segment lost 1 base and the J segment 4 bases; nucleotides outside the gene matches: 2. The germline V gene encodes CDR1 MNHEY and CDR2 SVGAGI. The CDR3 sequence is CASSYLDRATEAFF. In DNA, the CDR3 is TGTGCCAGCAGTTACTTGGACAGGGCCACTGAAGCTTTCTTT.

This clonotype was recorded many times. This chain joins TRBV6-2 or TRBV6-3 and TRBJ2-6; 7 nucleotides match TRBD1. Germline V lookup: CDR1 MNHEY, CDR2 SVGEGT. This CDR3 spans 15 amino acids. Trimming took 8 bases from V and 0 from J; bases not matched to a gene: 4. The CDR3 here is CASGTAISGANVLTF. DNA of the CDR3: TGTGCCAGCGGGACAGCTATCTCTGGGGCCAACGTCCTGACTTTC.

The V gene is TRBV4-2, the J gene TRBJ2-1, with TRBD1 matching 7 bases. CDR1 and CDR2 from the germline V gene are LGHNA and YNFKEQ. J gave up 5 bases and V 4 bases, and 8 bases lay outside the gene matches. The CDR3 totals 15 residues. Written as DNA, the CDR3 is TGTGCCAGCAGCCCTCGACAGGGTCGCGACAATGAGCAGTTCTTC. Amino acid sequence: CASSPRQGRDNEQFF.

In its sample, this clonotype was seen many times. This sequence joins TRBV28 and TRBJ1-2; 9 nucleotides match TRBD1. Trimming took 6 bases from V and 3 from J; bases not matched to a gene: 5. In germline, CDR1 is MDHEN, CDR2 SYDVKM. This CDR3 region has 14 residues. CDR3 protein: CASSQTGGDYGYTF. For the CDR3, the DNA is TGTGCCAGCAGCCAAACAGGGGGCGACTATGGCTACACCTTC.

This clonotype has just a few counts. The V gene is TRBV4-3, the J gene TRBJ1-2; no definite D call. Trimming pared 0 bases from V and 5 bases from J, leaving 13 bases between. The CDR3 contains 15 residues. Germline loops: CDR1 LGHNA, CDR2 YSLEER. The CDR3 DNA reads as TGCGCCAGCAGCCAAGAAGAAGGGAACCGTTATGGCTACACCTTC. It codes for CASSQEEGNRYGYTF.

This clonotype was seen repeatedly, ten times or more. The chain recombines TRBV5-1 with TRBJ2-3; maybe TRBD1 (5 bases). The germline V and J ends were trimmed by 6 bases and 0 bases, with 20 bases remaining between them. The CDR3 runs 17 residues. Germline V CDR1 and CDR2: SGHRS, YFSETQ. The CDR3 sequence is CASKPIDRPYSTDTQYF. CDR3 bases: TGCGCCAGCAAACCCATAGACAGACCGTATAGCACAGATACGCAGTATTTT.